Detailed here is one T cell receptor (beta chain). Original methodology: By means of reference gene primer amplification, nucleated cell counts were estimated. The data were produced by immunoSEQ multiplex PCR, yet TCRdb's version contains in-frame clones alone and is incomplete. The V and J calls and the clone size are those of that table, but D and trimming were determined from the DNA. In the table there are about 300,000 clones, about 83% of which are singletons. This sample is part of a study of blood T cell repertoires in COVID-19. About the study: The samples span acute and convalescent COVID-19 from the United States, Italy and Spain. In each case, the material was cDNA or gDNA derived from T cells, B-cell-depleted T cells, or PBMCs.

The CDR3 sequence is 17 residues long. V was clipped by 4 bases and J by 3 bases; unmatched bases: 5. The germline V gene has CDR1 SGHTS and CDR2 YDEGEE. This sequence joins TRBV5-8 and TRBJ2-2; TRBD2 matches at 14 bases. Sample: peripheral blood. The sequence was collected from a woman aged 45-59 years with acute or convalescent COVID-19. Here the CDR3 DNA reads TGTGCCAGCAGCCGAGGACTAGCGGGAGGCTACACCGGGGAGCTGTTTTTT. Residues: CASSRGLAGGYTGELFF. Full variable domain (rest looked up from reference TRBV5-8 and TRBJ2-2): EAGVTQSPTHLIKTRGQQATLRCSPISGHTSVYWYQQALGLGLQFLLWYDEGEERNRGNFPPRFSGRQFPNYSSELNVNALELEDSALYLCASSRGLAGGYTGELFFGEGSRLTVL.